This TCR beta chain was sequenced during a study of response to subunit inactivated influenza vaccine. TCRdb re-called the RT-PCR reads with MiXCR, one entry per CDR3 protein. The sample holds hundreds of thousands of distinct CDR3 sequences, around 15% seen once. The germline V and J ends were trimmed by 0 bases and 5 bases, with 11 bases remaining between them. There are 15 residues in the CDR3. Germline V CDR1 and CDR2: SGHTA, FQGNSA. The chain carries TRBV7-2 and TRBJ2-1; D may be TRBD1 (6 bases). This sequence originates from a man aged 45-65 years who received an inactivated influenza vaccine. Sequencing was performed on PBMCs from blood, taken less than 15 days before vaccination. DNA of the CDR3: TGTGCCAGCAGCTTAGCATCCAGGGGTAACAATGAGCAGTTCTTC. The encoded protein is CASSLASRGNNEQFF.